The text below deals with one T cell receptor (beta chain). The antigen is unknown. The V end was cut by 6 bases, the J end by 2 bases, with 3 bases between. There are 11 residues in the CDR3. Per germline, CDR1 KGHSH and CDR2 LQKENI. This entry is derived from a study of cytomegalovirus exposure and HLA in healthy donors. Study-level findings and limits: An Asian-associated ancestry cluster reportedly showed fewer N-insertions than the roughly 670-donor mean in a later analysis.

A multiplex PCR was run with 60 Vbeta primers and 13 Jbeta primers. This table comes from immunoSEQ multiplex PCR, and its TCRdb copy is limited to in-frame clones, with some not included. This table holds around 140,000 clones, approximately 87% found once. Sequenced input: PBMCs. This chain joins TRBV18 and TRBJ2-3; the D is unclear. This receptor was taken from a man in his forties in good health and CMV-seronegative. This CDR3 is CASSNTDTQYF. The CDR3 coding sequence is TGTGCCAGCTCCAACACAGATACGCAGTATTTT.